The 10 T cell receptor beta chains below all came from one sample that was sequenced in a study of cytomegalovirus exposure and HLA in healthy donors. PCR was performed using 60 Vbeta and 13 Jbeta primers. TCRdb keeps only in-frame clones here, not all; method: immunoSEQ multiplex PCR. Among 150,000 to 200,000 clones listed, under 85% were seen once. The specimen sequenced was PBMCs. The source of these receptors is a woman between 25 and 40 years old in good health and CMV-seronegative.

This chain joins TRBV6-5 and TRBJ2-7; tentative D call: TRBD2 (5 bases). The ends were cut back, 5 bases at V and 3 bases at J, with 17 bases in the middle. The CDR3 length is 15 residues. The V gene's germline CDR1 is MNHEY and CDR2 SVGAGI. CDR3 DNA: TGTGCCAGCAGTCAACGGGATCCCCCGGACTACGAGCAGTACTTC. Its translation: CASSQRDPPDYEQYF.

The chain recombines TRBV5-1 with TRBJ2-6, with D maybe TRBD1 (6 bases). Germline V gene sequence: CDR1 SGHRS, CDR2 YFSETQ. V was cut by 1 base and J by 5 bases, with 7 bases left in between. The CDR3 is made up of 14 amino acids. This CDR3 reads CASSLRGRANVLTF. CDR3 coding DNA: TGCGCCAGCAGCTTGAGGGGGAGGGCCAACGTCCTGACTTTC.

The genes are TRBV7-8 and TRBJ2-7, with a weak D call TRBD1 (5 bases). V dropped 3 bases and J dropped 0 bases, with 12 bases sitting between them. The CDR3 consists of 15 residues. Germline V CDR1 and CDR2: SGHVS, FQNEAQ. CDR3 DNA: TGTGCCAGCAGCTTGAGACAGCTAGACTCCTACGAGCAGTACTTC. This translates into CASSLRQLDSYEQYF.

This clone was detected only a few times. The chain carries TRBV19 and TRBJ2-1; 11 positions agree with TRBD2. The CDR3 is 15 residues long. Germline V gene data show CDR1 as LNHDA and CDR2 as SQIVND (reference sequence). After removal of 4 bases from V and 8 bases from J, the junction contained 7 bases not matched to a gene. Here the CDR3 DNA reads TGTGCCAGTAGTACCTATAGCGGGGGGGCCTATGAGCAGTTCTTC. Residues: CASSTYSGGAYEQFF.

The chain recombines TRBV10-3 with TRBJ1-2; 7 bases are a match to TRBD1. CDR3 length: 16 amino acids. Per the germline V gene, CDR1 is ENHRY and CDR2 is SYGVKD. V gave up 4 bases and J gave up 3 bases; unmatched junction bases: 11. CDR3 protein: CAISGEHTGADYGYTF. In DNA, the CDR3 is TGTGCCATCAGTGGGGAGCATACAGGGGCGGACTATGGCTACACCTTC.

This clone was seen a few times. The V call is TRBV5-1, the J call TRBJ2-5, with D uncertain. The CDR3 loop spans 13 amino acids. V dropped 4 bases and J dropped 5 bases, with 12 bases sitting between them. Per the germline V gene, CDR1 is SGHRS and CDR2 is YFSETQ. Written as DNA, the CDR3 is TGCGCCAGCAGCCCTACGGTGGTGGAGACCCAGTACTTC. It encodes CASSPTVVETQYF.

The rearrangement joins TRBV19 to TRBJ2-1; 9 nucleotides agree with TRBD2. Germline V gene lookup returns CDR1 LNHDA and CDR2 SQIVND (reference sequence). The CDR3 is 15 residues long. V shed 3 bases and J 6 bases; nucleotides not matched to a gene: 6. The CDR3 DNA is TGTGCCAGTAGTATTCAGTCGGGACTAGCCAATGAGCAGTTCTTC. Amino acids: CASSIQSGLANEQFF. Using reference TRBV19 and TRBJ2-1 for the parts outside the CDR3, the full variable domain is DGGITQSPKYLFRKEGQNVTLSCEQNLNHDAMYWYRQDPGQGLRLIYYSQIVNDFQKGDIAEGYSVSREKKESFPLTVTSAQKNPTAFYLCASSIQSGLANEQFFGPGTRLTVL.

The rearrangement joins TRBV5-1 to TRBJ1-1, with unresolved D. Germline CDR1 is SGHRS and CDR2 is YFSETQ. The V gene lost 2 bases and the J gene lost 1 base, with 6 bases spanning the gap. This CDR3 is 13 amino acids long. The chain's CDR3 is CASSFDWNTEAFF. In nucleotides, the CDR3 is TGCGCCAGCAGCTTTGACTGGAACACTGAAGCTTTCTTT.

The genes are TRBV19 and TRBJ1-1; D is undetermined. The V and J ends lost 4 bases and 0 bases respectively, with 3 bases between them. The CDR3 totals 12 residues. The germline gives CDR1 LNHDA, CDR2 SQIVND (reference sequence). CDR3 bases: TGTGCCAGTAGTAACATGAACACTGAAGCTTTCTTT. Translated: CASSNMNTEAFF.

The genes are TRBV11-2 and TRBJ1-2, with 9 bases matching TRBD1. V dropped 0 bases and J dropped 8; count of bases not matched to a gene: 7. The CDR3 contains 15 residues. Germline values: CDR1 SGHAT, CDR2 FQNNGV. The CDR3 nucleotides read TGTGCCAGCAGCTTAGATGGAACAGGGGGCGAGGGCTACACCTTC. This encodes CASSLDGTGGEGYTF.